Listed below are T cell receptor beta chains from one sample, sequenced in a study of vaccination effects on CD4 cells after COVID-19. Some clones are missing from TCRdb's copy, which holds only in-frame ones; the method was immunoSEQ multiplex PCR. The table shows roughly 26,000 clones, with more than 75% occurring only once. Their cognate antigens are unknown. The starting material was CD4+ T cells from PBMCs cultured with HCoV-NL63 spike peptides, obtained before COVID-19 vaccination. Source of these receptors: a human donor who had a prior SARS-CoV-2 infection. CDR3s include the opening cysteine and the closing phenylalanine or tryptophan. Fields, in order: clone size, D gene, V gene, J gene, CDR3 protein, CDR3 DNA. D genes are given only for firm matches. Only some rows state a clone size, as once, few, many or a class for expanded clones.

>-|-|TRBV7-2|TRBJ2-5
CASSLVEQETQYF
TGTGCCAGCAGCTTAGTTGAACAAGAGACCCAGTACTTC
>-|-|TRBV6-1|TRBJ1-6
CASSEQVGGGSPLHF
TGTGCCAGCAGTGAGCAGGTAGGGGGGGGTTCACCCCTCCACTTT
>-|-|TRBV7-3|TRBJ2-1
CASSLNYALSEQFF
TGTGCCAGCAGCTTAAATTACGCGCTCAGTGAGCAGTTCTTC
>-|-|TRBV9|TRBJ1-2
CASSVGTGIGGYTF
TGTGCCAGCAGCGTAGGCACTGGAATCGGTGGCTACACCTTC
>once|TRBD1|TRBV19|TRBJ2-3
CASSLGTGSFTDTQYF
TGTGCCAGTAGCCTTGGGACAGGTTCCTTCACAGATACGCAGTATTTT
>-|-|TRBV5-1|TRBJ2-1
CASSLGEWGDEQFF
TGCGCCAGCAGCCTGGGGGAGTGGGGGGATGAGCAGTTCTTC
>-|-|TRBV2|TRBJ1-1
CASSVMTVDTEAFF
TGTGCCAGCAGTGTAATGACAGTCGACACTGAAGCTTTCTTT
>-|TRBD1|TRBV27|TRBJ1-5
CASSWGQGNQPQHF
TGTGCCAGCAGTTGGGGACAGGGTAATCAGCCCCAGCATTTT
>few|-|TRBV4-1|TRBJ1-1
CASSQVSVGYTEAFF
TGCGCCAGCAGCCAAGTTTCGGTCGGCTACACTGAAGCTTTCTTT
>few|-|TRBV11-3|TRBJ2-7
CASSFGVTTEQYF
TGTGCCAGCAGCTTTGGGGTTACGACCGAGCAGTACTTC
>once|-|TRBV6-5|TRBJ1-5
CASRNRVGQPQHF
TGTGCCAGCAGAAACAGGGTAGGACAGCCCCAGCATTTT